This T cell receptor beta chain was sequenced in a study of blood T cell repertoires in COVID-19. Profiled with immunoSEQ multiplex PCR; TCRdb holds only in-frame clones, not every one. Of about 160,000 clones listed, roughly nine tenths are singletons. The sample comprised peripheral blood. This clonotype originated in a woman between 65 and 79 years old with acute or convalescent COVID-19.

The CDR3 region is CASSFSDRGRETQYF. The CDR3 region has the DNA TGCGCCAGCAGCTTCTCAGACAGGGGGAGAGAGACCCAGTACTTC. V usage is TRBV5-1 and J usage is TRBJ2-5; 9 bases line up with TRBD1. CDR3 size: 15 residues. Losses at the gene ends were 2 bases for V and 4 bases for J; bases not matched to a gene: 6. Germline V gene data show CDR1 as SGHRS and CDR2 as YFSETQ.